Listed here are 3 T cell receptor beta chains from one sample, sequenced in a study of post-analysis software for immune sequencing data. Overall study findings and caveats: Patients carried 5 or 6 TRBV segments more frequently than controls did, and TRBV5-6, TRBV5-1 and TRBV20-1 were among them.

Their specific antigens are unknown. Carried by the TCR beta cDNA libraries were unique molecular identifiers. TCRdb used MiXCR to reprocess the PCR reads, holding one entry per CDR3 protein. The sample contains approximately 360,000 distinct CDR3 sequences, 30% to 45% of which appear only once. Material for sequencing was blood. These receptors were obtained from a girl aged 5-17 years with multiple sclerosis.

The chain uses TRBV20-1 and TRBJ1-2; 7 nucleotides line up with TRBD1. Germline trimming cut 5 bases from V and 5 bases from J; bases unmatched to any gene: 8. CDR3 length: 13 amino acids. Germline-derived CDR1 and CDR2 are DFQATT and SNEGSKA (reference sequence). This CDR3 reads CSAFGQAQYGYTF. In DNA, the CDR3 is TGCAGTGCTTTTGGACAGGCCCAATATGGCTACACCTTC.

V gene TRBV29-1 combines with J gene TRBJ2-5; 8 bases are a match to TRBD2. The trim removed 7 bases at V and 4 bases at J, leaving 5 bases unmatched. This CDR3 contains 12 residues. The germline V gene has CDR1 SQVTM and CDR2 ANQGSEA. The CDR3 protein is CSGKGTRETQYF. In DNA form, the CDR3 reads TGCAGCGGTAAAGGGACTAGAGAGACCCAGTACTTC.

Turning to this clonotype: The junction does not match germline at one end; this may be a read error. The chain links TRBV7-9 to TRBJ2-5; D is possibly TRBD1 or TRBD2 (5 bases each). CDR1 SEHNR and CDR2 FQNEAQ come from the germline V gene (reference sequence). The CDR3 runs to 15 residues. CDR3 bases: TGCGCCAGCAGCTTAAATCCGGGGCCCCAAGAGACCCAGTACTTC. Translating it yields CASSLNPGPQETQYF.